These 11 T cell receptor beta chains were sequenced from one sample in a study of metastatic and nonmetastatic thyroid tumors. TCRdb reanalyzed the PCR reads with MiXCR. The sample has tens of thousands of clones; 20% to 25% are singletons. All patients reached thyroid surgery having received no treatment beforehand. Sequencing was carried out using blood. These receptors originate from a female donor with papillary thyroid cancer or a benign thyroid nodule (not recorded which). Some clones in this sample may be carry-over from other donors' samples.

This clone was counted between two and nine times. This chain links TRBV19 with TRBJ2-1, with D perhaps TRBD2 (6 bases). V lost 3 bases to trimming and J lost 9 bases, with 15 bases between them. CDR1 LNHDA and CDR2 SQIVND come from the germline V gene (reference sequence). The CDR3 spans 14 residues. The CDR3 bases are TGTGCCAGTAGTATTAACGCTCAGGGAGGTGAGCAGTTCTTC. Encoded protein: CASSINAQGGEQFF.

This clone was seen many times. The chain couples TRBV27 to TRBJ2-3; tentative D call: TRBD2 (6 bases). V dropped 2 bases and J dropped 0 bases, with 21 bases sitting between them. This CDR3 contains 19 residues. Germline V gives CDR1 MNHEY, CDR2 SMNVEV (reference sequence). In DNA form, the CDR3 reads TGTGCCAGCAGTTTACGGGACCCGGGACTCCAATCCAGCACAGATACGCAGTATTTT. Protein sequence: CASSLRDPGLQSSTDTQYF.

In this sample, this clone turned up many times. As DNA, the CDR3 is TGTGCCAGCTCACCACCAGGGACTAGCGGGAGGTCAGATACGCAGTATTTT. It encodes CASSPPGTSGRSDTQYF. V and J are TRBV18 and TRBJ2-3; TRBD2 matches at 15 bases. This CDR3 has 17 residues. The V and J ends lost 0 bases and 4 bases, in that order; junction bases with no gene match: 2. The germline gives CDR1 KGHSH, CDR2 LQKENI. The full variable domain, completed using reference TRBV18 and TRBJ2-3, is NAGVMQNPRHLVRRRGQEARLRCSPMKGHSHVYWYRQLPEEGLKFMVYLQKENIIDESGMPKERFSAEFPKEGPSILRIQQVVRGDSAAYFCASSPPGTSGRSDTQYFGPGTRLTVL.

The J gene is TRBJ1-6, the V gene TRBV7-2; D is undetermined. CDR1 SGHTA and CDR2 FQGNSA come from the germline V gene. The CDR3 sequence is 12 residues long. Between the trimmed V and J ends, which lost 3 bases and 9 bases, there was a span of 6 bases. CDR3 sequence reads: CASSLWASPLHF. The CDR3 bases are TGTGCCAGCAGCTTGTGGGCTTCACCCCTCCACTTT.

Concerning this clone itself: An end of the junction differs from the germline gene, which may be a read error. The J gene is TRBJ2-1, the V gene TRBV4-1; 9 bases are shared with TRBD2. The CDR3 spans 16 residues. Germline-derived CDR1 and CDR2 are MGHRA and YSYEKL. The CDR3 DNA follows: TGCGCCAGCAGCCAACTAGCGGGAAACTCCTACTATGAGCAGTTCTTC. Translating gives CASSQLAGNSYYEQFF.

The CDR3 region is CASSTSGRGSGELFF. The CDR3 DNA reads TGCGCCAGCAGCACGAGCGGGAGAGGGTCCGGGGAGCTGTTTTTT. V gene TRBV5-1 combines with J gene TRBJ2-2; TRBD2 matches at 8 bases. Germline CDR1 is SGHRS and CDR2 is YFSETQ. CDR3 length equals 15 residues. V was pared by 4 bases and J by 6 bases, with 8 bases of the junction left unmatched.

The V call is TRBV5-1, the J call TRBJ2-5, with D possibly matching TRBD2 (5 bases). Trimming removed 3 bases from V and 6 bases from J, with 15 bases in between. This CDR3 contains 14 residues. The germline V gene has CDR1 SGHRS and CDR2 YFSETQ. The CDR3 nucleotides read TGCGCCAGCAGCTACTCACTAGTCGAGAAGACCCAGTACTTC. It specifies CASSYSLVEKTQYF.

CDR3 protein: CASSSTGGLDEQFF. The CDR3 DNA follows: TGTGCCAGCTCATCGACAGGGGGCTTGGATGAGCAGTTCTTC. The genes are TRBV18 and TRBJ2-1; 10 bases map to TRBD1. The J segment lost 8 bases and the V segment lost 5 bases, leaving 6 bases of the junction unmatched. The CDR3 length is 14 residues. The V gene's germline CDR1 is KGHSH and CDR2 LQKENI.

This clone was detected only a few times. The genes are TRBV6-4 and TRBJ2-3; TRBD1 aligns across 10 bases. With V trimmed by 0 bases and J by 3 bases, 3 bases remained unmatched. This CDR3 is built from 16 residues. CDR1 is MRHNA and CDR2 is SNTAGT in the germline V gene. DNA for the CDR3: TGTGCCAGCAGTGACTCCGGGACAGGGGTTACAGATACGCAGTATTTT. This sequence encodes CASSDSGTGVTDTQYF.

This clone was recorded many times. J is TRBJ1-5 and V is TRBV11-3; D gene unclear. The CDR3 has 15 residues. Germline CDR1 SGHNT, CDR2 YENEEA. V was shortened by 5 bases and J by 1 base, with 12 bases between the two germline ends. DNA of the CDR3: TGTGCCAGCAGCCCAAAAGGGAGGAGCAATCAGCCCCAGCATTTT. Translation: CASSPKGRSNQPQHF. The entire variable domain, with the rest obtained from reference TRBV11-3 and TRBJ1-5, is as follows: EAGVVQSPRYKIIEKKQPVAFWCNPISGHNTLYWYLQNLGQGPELLIRYENEEAVDDSQLPKDRFSAERLKGVDSTLKIQPAELGDSAVYLCASSPKGRSNQPQHFGDGTRLSIL.

This chain connects TRBV6-1 to TRBJ1-5; perhaps TRBD1 as D (5 bases). This CDR3 is 15 amino acids long. Germline V gene sequence: CDR1 MNHNS, CDR2 SASEGT. Trimming pared 11 bases from V and 0 bases from J, leaving 17 bases between. The CDR3: CASRSQGPSNQPQHF. DNA of the CDR3: TGTGCCTCCCGGAGCCAGGGCCCTAGCAATCAGCCCCAGCATTTT.